This TCR beta chain was documented in a study of graft-versus-host responses after intestinal transplantation. A note on this clone: Its antigen remains unidentified.

Only in-frame clones appear in the TCRdb table, and some are missing; sequencing was by immunoSEQ multiplex PCR. Of approximately 90,000 clones listed, about nine tenths are singletons. CDR1 is SEHNR, CDR2 FQNEAQ, per germline (reference sequence). This CDR3 comprises 17 residues. V was clipped by 6 bases and J by 7 bases; unmatched bases: 12. Here the sequenced sample was unstimulated CD8+ T cells sorted from spleen or lymph node cells, taken before transplant. This sequence was found in a human donor who was the organ donor for an intestinal transplant. The chain uses TRBV7-9 and TRBJ2-2; 12 positions match TRBD1. CDR3 residues: CASSPAPGQGAVGELFF. CDR3 in DNA: TGTGCCAGCAGTCCAGCACCGGGACAGGGGGCAGTCGGGGAGCTGTTTTTT.